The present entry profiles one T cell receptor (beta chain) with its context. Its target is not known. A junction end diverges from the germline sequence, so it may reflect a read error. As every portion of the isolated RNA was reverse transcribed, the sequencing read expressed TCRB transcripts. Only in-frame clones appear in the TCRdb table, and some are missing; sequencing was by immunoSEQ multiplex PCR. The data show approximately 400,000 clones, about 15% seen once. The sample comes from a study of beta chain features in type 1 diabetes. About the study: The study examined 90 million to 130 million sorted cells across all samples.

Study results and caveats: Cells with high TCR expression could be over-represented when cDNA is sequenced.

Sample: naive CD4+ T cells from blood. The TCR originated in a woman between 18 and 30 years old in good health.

The CDR3 is CSVEEQARKTQYF. In DNA, the CDR3 is TGCAGCGTAGAAGAACAGGCCCGGAAGACCCAGTACTTC. This chain uses TRBV29-1 with TRBJ2-5, with D tentatively TRBD1 (5 bases). Germline assignment: CDR1 SQVTM and CDR2 ANQGSEA. CDR3 length: 13 amino acids.